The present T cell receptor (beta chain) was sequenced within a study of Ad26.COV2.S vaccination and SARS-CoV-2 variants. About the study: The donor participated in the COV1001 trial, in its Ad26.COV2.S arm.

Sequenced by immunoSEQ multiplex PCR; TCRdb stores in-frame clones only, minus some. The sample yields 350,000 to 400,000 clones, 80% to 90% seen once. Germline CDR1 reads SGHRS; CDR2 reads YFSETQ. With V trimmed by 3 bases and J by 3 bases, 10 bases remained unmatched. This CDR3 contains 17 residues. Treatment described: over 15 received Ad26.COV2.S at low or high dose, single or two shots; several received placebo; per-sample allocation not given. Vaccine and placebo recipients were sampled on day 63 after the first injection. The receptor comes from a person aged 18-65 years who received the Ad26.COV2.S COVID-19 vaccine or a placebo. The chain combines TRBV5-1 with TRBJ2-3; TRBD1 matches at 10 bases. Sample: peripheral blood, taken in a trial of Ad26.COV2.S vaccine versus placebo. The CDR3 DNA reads TGCGCCAGCAGCTGGGGAAACCGGACAGGGGGAACAGATACGCAGTATTTT. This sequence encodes CASSWGNRTGGTDTQYF.